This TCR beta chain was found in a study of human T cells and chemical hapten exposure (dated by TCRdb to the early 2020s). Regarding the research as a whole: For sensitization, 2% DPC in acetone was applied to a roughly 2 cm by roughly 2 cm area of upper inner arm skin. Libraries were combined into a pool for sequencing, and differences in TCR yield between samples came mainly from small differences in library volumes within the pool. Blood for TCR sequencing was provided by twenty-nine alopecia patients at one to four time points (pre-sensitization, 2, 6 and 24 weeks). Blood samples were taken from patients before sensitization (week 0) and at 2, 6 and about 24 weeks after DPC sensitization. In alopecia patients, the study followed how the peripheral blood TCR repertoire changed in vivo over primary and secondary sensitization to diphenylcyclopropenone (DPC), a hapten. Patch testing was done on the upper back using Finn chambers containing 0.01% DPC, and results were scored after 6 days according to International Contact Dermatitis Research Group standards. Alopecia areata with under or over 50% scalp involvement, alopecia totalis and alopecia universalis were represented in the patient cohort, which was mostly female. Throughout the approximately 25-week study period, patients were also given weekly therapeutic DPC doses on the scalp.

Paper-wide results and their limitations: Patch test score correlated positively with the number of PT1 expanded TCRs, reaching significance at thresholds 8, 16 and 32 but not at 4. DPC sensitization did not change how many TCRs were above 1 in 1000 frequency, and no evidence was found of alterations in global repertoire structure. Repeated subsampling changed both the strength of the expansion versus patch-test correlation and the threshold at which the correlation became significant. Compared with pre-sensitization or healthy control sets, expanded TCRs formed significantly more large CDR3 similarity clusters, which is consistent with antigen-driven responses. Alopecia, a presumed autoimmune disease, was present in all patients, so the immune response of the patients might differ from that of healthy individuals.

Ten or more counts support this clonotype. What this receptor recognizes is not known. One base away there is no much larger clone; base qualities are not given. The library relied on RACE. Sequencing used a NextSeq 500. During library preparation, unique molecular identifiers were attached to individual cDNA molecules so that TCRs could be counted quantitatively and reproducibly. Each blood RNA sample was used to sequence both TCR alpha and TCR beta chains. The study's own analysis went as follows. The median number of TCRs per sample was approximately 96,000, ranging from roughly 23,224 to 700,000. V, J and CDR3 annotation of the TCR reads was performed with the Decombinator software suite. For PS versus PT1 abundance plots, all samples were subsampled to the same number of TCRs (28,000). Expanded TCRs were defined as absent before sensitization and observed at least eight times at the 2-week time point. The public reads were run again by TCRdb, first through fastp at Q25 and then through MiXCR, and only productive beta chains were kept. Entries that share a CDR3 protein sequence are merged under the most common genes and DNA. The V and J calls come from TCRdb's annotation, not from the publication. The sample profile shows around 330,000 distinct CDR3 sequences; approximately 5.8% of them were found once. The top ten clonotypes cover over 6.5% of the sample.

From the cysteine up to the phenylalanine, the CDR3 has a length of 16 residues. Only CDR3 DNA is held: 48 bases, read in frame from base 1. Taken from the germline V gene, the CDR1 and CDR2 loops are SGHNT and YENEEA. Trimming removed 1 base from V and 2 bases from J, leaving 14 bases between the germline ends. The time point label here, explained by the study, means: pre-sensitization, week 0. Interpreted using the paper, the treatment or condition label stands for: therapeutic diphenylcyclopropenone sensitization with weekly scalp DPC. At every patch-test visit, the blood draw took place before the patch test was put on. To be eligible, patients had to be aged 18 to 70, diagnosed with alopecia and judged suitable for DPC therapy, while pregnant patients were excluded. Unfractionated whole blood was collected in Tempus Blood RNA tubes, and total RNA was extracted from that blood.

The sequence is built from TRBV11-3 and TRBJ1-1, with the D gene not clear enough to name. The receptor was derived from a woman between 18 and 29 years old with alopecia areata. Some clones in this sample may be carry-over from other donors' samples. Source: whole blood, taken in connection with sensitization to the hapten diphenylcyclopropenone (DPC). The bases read TGTGCCAGCAGCTTAGTCGGGATGACCCTTAACACTGAAGCTTTCTTT. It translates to CASSLVGMTLNTEAFF.